Given below is one T cell receptor (beta chain) in context. Amplification used 60 Vbeta primers and 13 Jbeta primers. Sequenced by immunoSEQ multiplex PCR; TCRdb stores in-frame clones only, minus some. The repertoire has roughly 130,000 clones, 55% to 75% of them found once; the top ten carry over 1.5%. The data stem from a study of cytomegalovirus exposure and HLA in healthy donors. CDR3 size: 14 residues. Germline V gene lookup returns CDR1 LNHDA and CDR2 SQIVND (reference sequence). Trimming left V 2 bases short and J 2 bases short, with 7 bases between. This sequence was found in a man aged 25 to 45 in good health and CMV-seropositive. V is TRBV19 and J is TRBJ1-5; D unclear. Material for sequencing was PBMCs. The CDR3 DNA follows: TGTGCCAGTAGTATACTCGGAGGCAATCAGCCCCAGCATTTT. Amino acid sequence: CASSILGGNQPQHF.